These T cell receptor beta chains were read from a single sample in a study of blood T cell repertoires in COVID-19. Sequencing used immunoSEQ multiplex PCR; TCRdb keeps in-frame clones, though not all of them. The table records about 160,000 clones, just over 90% of them present only once. Sequenced sample: peripheral blood. Source of these receptors: a man between 18 and 29 years old with acute or convalescent COVID-19. CDR3s include the opening cysteine and the closing phenylalanine or tryptophan. The D gene is left open where the match is weak. Size values are once, few and many counts, or a class for expanded clones, and some rows have none.

TRBJ1-1	-	13	-	TRBV2	TGTGCCAGCAGTAAACAGACCCACACTGAAGCTTTCTTT	CASSKQTHTEAFF
TRBJ2-5	-	14	-	TRBV7-9	TGTGCCAGCAGCCTATACAGGGACGGTGAGACCCAGTACTTC	CASSLYRDGETQYF
TRBJ1-1	-	14	-	TRBV6-5	TGTGCCAGCAGTTACTCAGGGGTGAACACTGAAGCTTTCTTT	CASSYSGVNTEAFF
TRBJ1-6	-	12	-	TRBV27	TGTGCCAGCAGTTTTCAGGGTGCGGCCCTCCACTTT	CASSFQGAALHF
TRBJ2-7	-	15	TRBD2	TRBV9	TGTGCCAGCAGCGTAGGGACTAGCGGGAGATCCGAGCAGTACTTC	CASSVGTSGRSEQYF
TRBJ1-2	-	17	TRBD1	TRBV29-1	TGCAGCGTTGAAGATCCGCGGCCTTCGACAGGGCCCTATGGCTACACCTTC	CSVEDPRPSTGPYGYTF
TRBJ1-5	-	15	-	TRBV4-1	TGCGCCAGCAGCCAAGAAGGAGCCAGCGGGCAGCCCCAGCATTTT	CASSQEGASGQPQHF
TRBJ1-1	few	16	TRBD1	TRBV6-4	TGTGCCAGCAGTGTCGACCAGGGGGCATTGGCCACTGAAGCTTTCTTT	CASSVDQGALATEAFF
TRBJ2-3	-	15	TRBD1	TRBV10-1	TGCGCCAGCAGTGACACAGGGGGCTTGACAGATACGCAGTATTTT	CASSDTGGLTDTQYF
TRBJ1-2	-	14	TRBD1	TRBV27	TGTGCCAGCAGTTTAGGGACAGGGTACGGCGGCTACACCTTC	CASSLGTGYGGYTF
TRBJ1-1	-	15	-	TRBV18	TGTGCCAGCTCACCACCGCGGGGGCTGGTCACTGAAGCTTTCTTT	CASSPPRGLVTEAFF
TRBJ2-5	-	15	TRBD1	TRBV28	TGTGCCAGCAGCACGGGACAGGGACGTAGGGAGACCCAGTACTTC	CASSTGQGRRETQYF
TRBJ2-7	-	16	TRBD2	TRBV7-2	TGTGCCAGCAGCTTAGTTACACTAGCGGGAGTTTACGAGCAGTACTTC	CASSLVTLAGVYEQYF
TRBJ2-1	-	15	TRBD2	TRBV18	TGTGCCAGCTCACCCGCGGGGGGAAACAGCAATGAGCAGTTCTTC	CASSPAGGNSNEQFF
TRBJ1-1	-	15	-	TRBV5-4	TGTGCCAGCAGCTTGGCGGGGGGCATGAACACTGAAGCTTTCTTT	CASSLAGGMNTEAFF
TRBJ1-1	-	16	-	TRBV6-2/TRBV6-3	TGTGCCAGCAGTTACTCAACAAGGCAGGGGAACACTGAAGCTTTCTTT	CASSYSTRQGNTEAFF
TRBJ2-7	-	14	TRBD2	TRBV4-1	TGCGCCAGCAGCCAATCGGCGGGGGCCTACGAGCAGTACTTC	CASSQSAGAYEQYF
TRBJ1-4	-	14	TRBD1	TRBV5-1	TGCGCCAGCAGCTGGGACAGGGATAATGAAAAACTGTTTTTT	CASSWDRDNEKLFF
TRBJ2-7	-	13	-	TRBV3-1/TRBV3-2	TGTGCCAGCAGGGCAGCGCCCCTCCTGGAGCAGTACTTC	CASRAAPLLEQYF
TRBJ1-3	-	16	-	TRBV19	TGTGCCAGTAGTGGCAGAGTGGCGGGGGCTGGGAACACCATATATTTT	CASSGRVAGAGNTIYF
TRBJ1-2	-	16	TRBD1	TRBV11-2	TGTGCCAGCAGCCCCAGGACAGGGTCGGCTAACTATGGCTACACCTTC	CASSPRTGSANYGYTF
TRBJ1-1	-	11	-	TRBV6-5	TGTGCCAGCGGAGCAACAGGTGAAGCTTTCTTT	CASGATGEAFF
TRBJ2-7	once	15	-	TRBV11-2	TGTGCCAGCAGCCCCTCCCCAGGCTCCTCCTACGAGCAGTACTTC	CASSPSPGSSYEQYF
TRBJ2-7	-	16	-	TRBV18	TGTGCCAGCTCACCACCAAGTCAGGCGGGCTTCTACGAGCAGTACTTC	CASSPPSQAGFYEQYF
TRBJ1-5	-	17	TRBD1	TRBV27	TGTGCCAGCAGTTCCGGACAGGGGATCGGGGGCAATCAGCCCCAGCATTTT	CASSSGQGIGGNQPQHF
TRBJ2-7	few	14	TRBD2	TRBV5-4	TGTGCCAGCAGCACCCGAGCGGGAGTCTACGAGCAGTACTTC	CASSTRAGVYEQYF
TRBJ2-7	-	16	TRBD1	TRBV5-1	TGCGCCAGCAGCTTGGGAAGGACAGGAACAACGGACGAGCAGTACTTC	CASSLGRTGTTDEQYF
TRBJ2-7	-	15	TRBD1	TRBV18	TGTGCCAGCTCACCATTTGGGGGACAGGGGTACGAGCAGTACTTC	CASSPFGGQGYEQYF
TRBJ1-1	-	12	-	TRBV12-3/TRBV12-4	TGTGCCAGCAGTGAGAGGGGGACTGAAGCTTTCTTT	CASSERGTEAFF
TRBJ1-3	-	18	TRBD1	TRBV25-1	TGTGCCAGCAGTTCCGGGACAGGGACTTGGATTACTGGAAACACCATATATTTT	CASSSGTGTWITGNTIYF
TRBJ1-1	-	14	-	TRBV7-2	TGTGCCAGCAGCTCGAAGCCGGGTAACACTGAAGCTTTCTTT	CASSSKPGNTEAFF
TRBJ2-1	-	15	TRBD2	TRBV29-1	TGCAGCGTCACCCTCCTAGCGGGGGGATACAATGAGCAGTTCTTC	CSVTLLAGGYNEQFF
TRBJ2-1	-	20	TRBD1	TRBV14	TGTGCCAGCAGCCAAGACGCCTCCGGTCTCCGGGACAGGGTCTACAATGAGCAGTTCTTC	CASSQDASGLRDRVYNEQFF